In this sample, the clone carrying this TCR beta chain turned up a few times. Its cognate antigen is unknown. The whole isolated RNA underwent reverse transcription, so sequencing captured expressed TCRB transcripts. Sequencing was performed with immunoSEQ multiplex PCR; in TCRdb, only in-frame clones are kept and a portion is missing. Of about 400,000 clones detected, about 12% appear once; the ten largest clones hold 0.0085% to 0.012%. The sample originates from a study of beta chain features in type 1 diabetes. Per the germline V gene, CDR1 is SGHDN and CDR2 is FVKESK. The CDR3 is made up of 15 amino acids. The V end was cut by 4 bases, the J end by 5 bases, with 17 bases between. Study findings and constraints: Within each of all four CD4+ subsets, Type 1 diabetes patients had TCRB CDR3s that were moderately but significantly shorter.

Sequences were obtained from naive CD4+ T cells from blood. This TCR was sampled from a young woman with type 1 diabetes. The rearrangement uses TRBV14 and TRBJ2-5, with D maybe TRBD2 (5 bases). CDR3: CASSPSQERGETQYF. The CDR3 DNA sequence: TGTGCCAGCAGCCCCTCGCAGGAGAGAGGGGAGACCCAGTACTTC.